The 9 T cell receptor beta chains given below trace back to one sample, sequenced in a study of blood T cell repertoires in COVID-19. Profiled with immunoSEQ multiplex PCR; TCRdb holds only in-frame clones, not every one. There are around 300,000 clones in the sample; 75% to 85% occur only once, and around 7.8% lies in the top ten. Sequenced material: peripheral blood. These receptors were obtained from a human donor in a cohort sampled during active COVID-19.

This clone appeared once. This rearrangement joins TRBV7-3 to TRBJ1-2; 7 positions agree with TRBD1. This CDR3 region has 13 residues. Germline values: CDR1 SGHTA, CDR2 FQGTGA. V shed 5 bases and J 7 bases; nucleotides not matched to a gene: 7. CDR3 loop: CASSTWTGGGYTF. The CDR3 DNA follows: TGTGCCAGCAGCACCTGGACAGGTGGTGGCTACACCTTC.

The chain employs TRBV5-6 and TRBJ2-5, with D unclear. Germline assignment: CDR1 SGHDT and CDR2 YYEEEE. This CDR3 is 11 amino acids long. V was pared by 4 bases and J by 1 base, with 2 bases between. Here the CDR3 reads CASSLQETQYF. CDR3 in DNA: TGTGCCAGCAGCCTCCAAGAGACCCAGTACTTC.

This clone was seen only a few times. This chain links TRBV5-1 with TRBJ2-7; a possible D gene is TRBD1 (6 bases). Trimming took off 4 bases at V and 2 bases at J, with 16 bases between the two ends. The germline CDR1 and CDR2 sequences are SGHRS and YFSETQ. The CDR3 contains 15 residues. CDR3 nucleotide sequence: TGCGCCAGCAGCAGGGACACTCCGAGCGCCTACGAGCAGTACTTC. This gives the protein CASSRDTPSAYEQYF.

J is TRBJ2-7 and V is TRBV27; D is perhaps TRBD1 (6 bases). The CDR3 is 14 residues long. V gave up 3 bases and J gave up 1 base, with 10 bases separating them. The V gene's germline CDR1 is MNHEY and CDR2 SMNVEV (reference sequence). CDR3 sequence: CASSFTQGSYEQYF. CDR3 sequence (DNA): TGTGCCAGCAGTTTTACACAGGGTTCCTACGAGCAGTACTTC.

The chain combines TRBV7-6 with TRBJ1-5; tentatively, D is TRBD1 (5 bases). CDR1 and CDR2 (germline): SGHVS, FNYEAQ. With 1 base removed from V and 0 bases from J, the gap between germline ends came to 13 bases. The CDR3 consists of 17 residues. The CDR3 sequence is CASSLGWTKYSNQPQHF. In DNA, the CDR3 is TGTGCCAGCAGCTTAGGGTGGACAAAGTATAGCAATCAGCCCCAGCATTTT.

This clone showed up just once. The genes are TRBV12-3 or TRBV12-4 and TRBJ2-5; the D is unclear. The CDR3 is 11 amino acids. V was cut by 5 bases and J by 6 bases, with 7 bases left in between. CDR3 sequence: CASSQKKTQYF. CDR3 in DNA: TGTGCCAGCAGTCAAAAAAAGACCCAGTACTTC.

The chain is built from TRBV7-2 and TRBJ2-7; 10 nucleotides agree with TRBD2. The CDR3 covers 15 residues. J was trimmed by 3 bases and V by 1 base; bases with no gene match: 3. Germline lookup yields CDR1 SGHTA and CDR2 FQGNSA. The CDR3 sequence: CASSLELAGNYEQYF. The CDR3 DNA reads TGTGCCAGCAGCTTAGAACTAGCGGGGAACTACGAGCAGTACTTC.

This chain connects TRBV5-1 to TRBJ2-7; perhaps TRBD2 as D (7 bases). Germline V gene data show CDR1 as SGHRS and CDR2 as YFSETQ. V was cut by 3 bases and J by 3 bases, with 19 bases left in between. This CDR3 region has 16 residues. In DNA form, the CDR3 reads TGCGCCAGCAGCTCCCGTGAGGGGGGGCGAAACTACGAGCAGTACTTC. Translated: CASSSREGGRNYEQYF.

The V call is TRBV27, the J call TRBJ2-3; 7 positions match TRBD1. The CDR3 extends over 16 amino acids. J gave up 3 bases and V 8 bases, and 14 bases lay outside the gene matches. CDR1 and CDR2 (germline): MNHEY, SMNVEV (reference sequence). CDR3 sequence reads: CASGFPGTVGTDTQYF. CDR3 in DNA: TGTGCCAGCGGCTTCCCCGGGACAGTAGGTACAGATACGCAGTATTTT.